This passage covers 27 T cell receptor beta chains from one sample sequenced in a study of response to subunit inactivated influenza vaccine. Using its own MiXCR run on the RT-PCR reads, TCRdb lists one record per CDR3 protein. The sample carries roughly 540,000 distinct CDR3 sequences, less than 25% recorded once. These data were also filed under a second study, of T cells expressing NK-cell markers. From that second work: The authors made TCR beta cDNA libraries by 5'RACE template switching. This switching added a universal primer site and UMIs.

The sequencing here drew on CD4+ T cells sorted from PBMCs, taken about 11 days after vaccination. The receptors shown here come from a middle-aged man who received an inactivated influenza vaccine.

CDR3 amino acids: CASSLSSSTGVLYEQYF. In DNA, the CDR3 is TGTGCCAGCAGCTTATCTTCCTCGACAGGGGTCTTGTACGAGCAGTACTTC. The gene calls are TRBV7-9 and TRBJ2-7, with 8 bases aligning to TRBD1. Germline CDR1 SEHNR, CDR2 FQNEAQ (reference sequence). Trimming removed 2 bases from V and 4 bases from J; junction bases left unmatched: 13. The CDR3 is made up of 17 amino acids.

This clonotype was observed at least ten times. This chain connects TRBV5-1 to TRBJ2-7; TRBD2 matches at 10 bases. This CDR3 has 18 amino acids. V dropped 2 bases and J dropped 7; count of bases not matched to a gene: 18. Germline V gene lookup returns CDR1 SGHRS and CDR2 YFSETQ. The CDR3 sequence is CASSFRAGGLAGTNEQYF. The DNA of the CDR3 is TGCGCCAGCAGCTTCCGAGCGGGGGGGCTAGCGGGAACAAATGAGCAGTACTTC.

In its sample, this clonotype was seen a few times. The chain joins TRBV20-1 to TRBJ2-7; 10 bases match TRBD2. Germline CDR1 is DFQATT and CDR2 is SNEGSKA (reference sequence). The CDR3 consists of 14 residues. Germline trimming cut 2 bases from V and 4 bases from J; bases unmatched to any gene: 5. The CDR3 loop is CSARRPSGSYEQYF. CDR3 sequence (DNA): TGCAGTGCTAGACGGCCTAGCGGGAGTTACGAGCAGTACTTC.

In its sample, this clonotype was seen a few times. The chain links TRBV4-1 to TRBJ1-1, with TRBD1 as a possible D gene (6 bases). CDR1 and CDR2 (germline): MGHRA, YSYEKL. The V end was cut by 0 bases, the J end by 5 bases, with 16 bases between. The CDR3 runs 16 residues. This CDR3 is CASSQEIRGRRTEAFF. The CDR3 region has the DNA TGCGCCAGCAGCCAAGAAATCCGGGGGCGGAGGACTGAAGCTTTCTTT.

This chain connects TRBV11-3 to TRBJ2-2, with 8 bases fitting TRBD2. The V segment lost 7 bases and the J segment 6 bases; nucleotides outside the gene matches: 10. CDR1 SGHNT and CDR2 YENEEA come from the germline V gene. The CDR3 runs to 15 residues. The CDR3 reads CASKAETSAAGELFF. The DNA for the CDR3 is TGTGCCAGCAAGGCAGAGACTAGCGCCGCCGGGGAGCTGTTTTTT.

The chain combines TRBV4-2 with TRBJ2-2, with 8 bases aligning to TRBD1. Trimming cost V 0 bases and J 3 bases; bases outside gene matches: 12. Germline-derived CDR1 and CDR2 are LGHNA and YNFKEQ. The CDR3 runs to 19 residues. Here the CDR3 reads CASSQEYQGANRDTGELFF. The CDR3 DNA reads TGTGCCAGCAGCCAAGAATACCAGGGGGCTAACCGCGACACCGGGGAGCTGTTTTTT.

There are a few counts of this clonotype. For the CDR3, the DNA is TGTGCCAGCAGTGAAAGCCCGTTAGATACGCAGTATTTT. It encodes CASSESPLDTQYF. The chain links TRBV25-1 to TRBJ2-3; no reliable D call. Germline V gives CDR1 MGHDK, CDR2 SYGVNS. The CDR3 spans 13 residues. V was cut by 2 bases and J by 5 bases, with 8 bases left in between. Full variable domain (missing parts from reference TRBV25-1 and TRBJ2-3): EADIYQTPRYLVIGTGKKITLECSQTMGHDKMYWYQQDPGMELHLIHYSYGVNSTEKGDLSSESTVSRIRTEHFPLTLESARPSHTSQYLCASSESPLDTQYFGPGTRLTVL.

The genes are TRBV5-1 and TRBJ1-1, with D unclear. Trimming removed 1 base at V and 1 base at J, with 11 bases between. The CDR3 covers 15 residues. The germline V gene encodes CDR1 SGHRS and CDR2 YFSETQ. CDR3 nucleotides: TGCGCCAGCAGCTTGAATTCTGGGCGGAACACTGAAGCTTTCTTT. Its protein is CASSLNSGRNTEAFF. The entire variable domain, with the rest obtained from reference TRBV5-1 and TRBJ1-1, is as follows: KAGVTQTPRYLIKTRGQQVTLSCSPISGHRSVSWYQQTPGQGLQFLFEYFSETQRNKGNFPGRFSGRQFSNSRSEMNVSTLELGDSALYLCASSLNSGRNTEAFFGQGTRLTVV.

This clonotype was picked up a small number of times. The rearrangement links TRBV7-2 to TRBJ1-2, with 7 bases matching TRBD1. This CDR3 spans 14 amino acids. Germline CDR1 reads SGHTA; CDR2 reads FQGNSA. J lost 4 bases, V lost 5 bases, and 7 bases had no gene match. CDR3 protein: CASSMRQGIYGYTF. The CDR3 DNA reads TGTGCCAGCAGCATGAGACAGGGCATCTATGGCTACACCTTC.

V is TRBV7-2 and J is TRBJ2-1; the D is unclear. CDR1 is SGHTA, CDR2 FQGNSA, per germline. V lost 5 bases, J lost 5 bases, and 16 bases lay in between. CDR3 length: 15 amino acids. In nucleotides, the CDR3 is TGTGCCAGCAGCCACGACTTATCACGGAACAATGAGCAGTTCTTC. Its translation is CASSHDLSRNNEQFF.

This clonotype was detected many times. The chain links TRBV12-3 or TRBV12-4 to TRBJ2-7, with 11 bases identical to TRBD1. V shed 7 bases, J shed 6 bases, and the junction held 5 bases outside the gene matches. This CDR3 comprises 13 residues. CDR3 DNA sequence: TGTGCCAGCACTCCCGGGACAGGGGGCGAGCAGTACTTC. Translation: CASTPGTGGEQYF.

In the case of this clonotype: This may be a read error, as it is one base from a much larger clone. V gene TRBV7-2 combines with J gene TRBJ2-5; no clear D. Trimming cost V 0 bases and J 5 bases, with 7 bases left between them. This CDR3 is 13 amino acids long. Germline values: CDR1 SGHTA, CDR2 FQGNSA. This CDR3 is CASSLAIWETQYF. In DNA form, the CDR3 reads TGTGCCAGCAGCTTAGCGATATGGGAGACCCAGTACTTC.

The J gene is TRBJ1-1, the V gene TRBV5-1; tentatively, D is TRBD1 (6 bases). The length of the CDR3 is 12 residues. The ends were cut back, 1 base at V and 10 bases at J, with 11 bases in the middle. Germline V CDR1 and CDR2: SGHRS, YFSETQ. The CDR3: CASSLRGPRAFF. The CDR3 DNA is TGCGCCAGCAGCTTGCGGGGGCCTAGAGCTTTCTTT.

The V and J genes are TRBV6-2 or TRBV6-3 and TRBJ1-4, with unresolved D. The CDR3 has 12 residues. Per the germline V gene, CDR1 is MNHEY and CDR2 is SVGEGT. V was clipped by 6 bases and J by 8 bases, with 10 bases between them. CDR3 nucleotides: TGTGCCAGCAGACCCGCGGGAGAAAAACTGTTTTTT. Protein: CASRPAGEKLFF.

V and J are TRBV7-9 and TRBJ2-5; possibly TRBD1 or TRBD2 for D (5 bases each). With 1 base removed from V and 10 bases from J, the gap between germline ends came to 19 bases. Germline values: CDR1 SEHNR, CDR2 FQNEAQ (reference sequence). The CDR3 is made up of 15 amino acids. In nucleotides, the CDR3 is TGTGCCAGCAGCTTAGAGGGGCGTAGGGGACCTTTCCAGTACTTC. Its protein product is CASSLEGRRGPFQYF.

This chain links TRBV10-3 with TRBJ2-2; D not certain. CDR1 is ENHRY, CDR2 SYGVKD, per germline. Trimming cost V 0 bases and J 5 bases, with 7 bases left between them. This CDR3 contains 14 residues. CDR3 bases: TGTGCCATCAGTGAGTCGGCTCTAACCGGGGAGCTGTTTTTT. Encoded protein: CAISESALTGELFF.

This rearrangement joins TRBV6-1 to TRBJ1-1; 12 nucleotides line up with TRBD1. V dropped 4 bases and J dropped 10; count of bases not matched to a gene: 16. This CDR3 has 17 amino acids. Per the germline V gene, CDR1 is MNHNS and CDR2 is SASEGT. CDR3 protein: CASSASGTGGATFGAFF. CDR3 nucleotides: TGTGCCAGCAGTGCTTCCGGGACAGGGGGCGCAACCTTTGGAGCTTTCTTT.

The sample holds a few counts of this clonotype. A much larger clone differs from this one at a single base, so this may be a read error. The chain has TRBV20-1 and TRBJ1-1; no definite D call. Trimming shortened V by 1 base and J by 0 bases, and 6 bases separated the two germline ends. The CDR3 has 13 amino acids. CDR1 and CDR2 from the germline V gene are DFQATT and SNEGSKA (reference sequence). The CDR3 nucleotides read TGCAGTGCTAGAGGGGGTATGAACACTGAAGCTTTCTTT. Amino acid sequence: CSARGGMNTEAFF.

This clonotype was recorded a few times. The chain carries TRBV5-1 and TRBJ2-3, with 10 bases that match TRBD2. Germline-derived CDR1 and CDR2 are SGHRS and YFSETQ. V lost 0 bases and J lost 4; bases outside the gene matches: 5. The CDR3 runs 16 residues. The CDR3 DNA is TGCGCCAGCAGCTTGGGGGCTAGCGGGAGAGCAGATACGCAGTATTTT. It specifies CASSLGASGRADTQYF.

The genes are TRBV6-5 and TRBJ1-5, with D tentatively TRBD1 (5 bases). CDR1 and CDR2 from the germline V gene are MNHEY and SVGAGI. With 4 bases removed from V and 1 base from J, the gap between germline ends came to 11 bases. The CDR3 is made up of 15 amino acids. The CDR3 sequence is CASSSGMVSNQPQHF. DNA for the CDR3: TGTGCCAGCAGTTCAGGGATGGTAAGCAATCAGCCCCAGCATTTT.

The V call is TRBV24-1, the J call TRBJ2-3, with TRBD1 matching over 11 bases. V was clipped by 4 bases and J by 5 bases; unmatched bases: 4. CDR3 length equals 15 residues. Germline V gene data show CDR1 as KGHDR and CDR2 as SFDVKD. CDR3 DNA sequence: TGTGCCACCAGTGACGGGGGACAGGGGGTAGATACGCAGTATTTT. Translation: CATSDGGQGVDTQYF.

This chain uses TRBV9 with TRBJ2-1; D is perhaps TRBD1 or TRBD2 (6 bases each). This CDR3 is built from 14 residues. Looked up from germline, CDR1 is SGDLS and CDR2 is YYNGEE. V was trimmed by 0 bases and J by 6 bases, leaving 10 bases between them. CDR3 DNA sequence: TGTGCCAGCAGCGTAGAGGGGGGCAGCAATGAGCAGTTCTTC. Its protein product is CASSVEGGSNEQFF.

The chain has TRBV19 and TRBJ1-2; D is unclear. Trimming removed 5 bases from V and 7 bases from J, with 17 bases in between. This CDR3 is built from 14 residues. Germline V lookup: CDR1 LNHDA, CDR2 SQIVND (reference sequence). CDR3 bases: TGTGCCAGTAGTCCCTCCCCGGTCCTACCTGGCTACACCTTC. It specifies CASSPSPVLPGYTF.

This chain links TRBV18 with TRBJ1-1, with unresolved D. CDR1 is KGHSH, CDR2 LQKENI, per germline. This CDR3 contains 14 residues. The V end lost 3 bases, the J end lost 4 bases, and 12 bases lay between the germline ends. This CDR3 is CASSPYARGTEAFF. CDR3 bases: TGTGCCAGCTCACCCTACGCCCGGGGCACTGAAGCTTTCTTT.

The chain carries TRBV20-1 and TRBJ1-1; D not certain. This CDR3 comprises 14 residues. Germline V gene lookup returns CDR1 DFQATT and CDR2 SNEGSKA (reference sequence). Trimming took off 4 bases at V and 0 bases at J, with 12 bases between the two ends. Written as DNA, the CDR3 is TGCAGTGCTATAGATTCCAGCTTGAACACTGAAGCTTTCTTT. Translating gives CSAIDSSLNTEAFF.

J is TRBJ1-2 and V is TRBV14, with TRBD1 identical over 9 bases. CDR3 length: 15 amino acids. The germline V gene has CDR1 SGHDN and CDR2 FVKESK. J gave up 12 bases and V 4 bases, and 15 bases lay outside the gene matches. CDR3 sequence reads: CASSLFSSGQGVNTF. As DNA, the CDR3 is TGTGCCAGCAGCCTCTTCAGTTCGGGACAGGGAGTGAACACCTTC.

V usage is TRBV7-2 and J usage is TRBJ2-1; the match to TRBD2 covers 13 bases. Germline trimming cut 4 bases from V and 9 bases from J; bases unmatched to any gene: 6. CDR3 size: 15 residues. CDR1 and CDR2 (germline): SGHTA, FQGNSA. The CDR3 protein is CASSSTSGRTIEQFF. DNA for the CDR3: TGTGCCAGCAGCTCGACTAGCGGGAGGACAATTGAGCAGTTCTTC.